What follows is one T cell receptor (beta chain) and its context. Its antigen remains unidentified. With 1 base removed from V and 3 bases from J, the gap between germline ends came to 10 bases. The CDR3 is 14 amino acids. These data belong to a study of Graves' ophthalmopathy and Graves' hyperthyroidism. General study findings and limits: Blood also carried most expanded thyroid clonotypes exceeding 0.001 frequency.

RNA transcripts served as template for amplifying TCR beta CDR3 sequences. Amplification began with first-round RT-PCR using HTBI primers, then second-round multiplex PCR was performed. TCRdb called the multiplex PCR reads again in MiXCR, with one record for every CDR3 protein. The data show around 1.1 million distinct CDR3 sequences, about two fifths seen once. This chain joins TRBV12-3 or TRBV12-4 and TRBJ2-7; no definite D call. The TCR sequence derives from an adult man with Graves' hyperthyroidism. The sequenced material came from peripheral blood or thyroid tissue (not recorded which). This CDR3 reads CASSLVSRVYEQYF. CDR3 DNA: TGTGCCAGCAGTTTAGTCAGTCGCGTCTACGAGCAGTACTTC.